The rows below give T cell receptor beta chains drawn from one sample of a study of CD8+CD57+ T cells in acquired aplastic anemia. Using its own MiXCR run on the reads, TCRdb lists one record per CDR3 protein. The sample consists of some 98,000 distinct CDR3 sequences, 65% to 70% of them appearing once. The sample was sorted CD4+, CD8+, or CD8+CD57+ T cells (not recorded which) from PBMCs. The source is a human donor with aplastic anemia. Both conserved end residues are part of each CDR3. A D gene is named only where the DNA matches it firmly. Clone size appears in some rows only: once, few, many, or a class for an expanded clone.

J	V	size	D	CDR3	DNA
TRBJ2-3	TRBV7-9	few	-	CASSLDTQYF	TGTGCCAGCAGCTTAGATACGCAGTATTTT
TRBJ1-4	TRBV19	-	-	CASSITGTNEKLFF	TGTGCCAGTAGTATTACTGGAACTAATGAAAAACTGTTTTTT
TRBJ1-1	TRBV6-1	-	-	CASSDVVGSPNTEAFF	TGTGCCAGCAGCGACGTTGTTGGCAGCCCGAACACTGAAGCTTTCTTT
TRBJ1-2	TRBV2	-	TRBD1	CASSLRQGRSYTF	TGTGCCAGCAGCCTTCGACAGGGAAGGAGCTACACCTTC
TRBJ2-1	TRBV20-1	-	-	CSARDRAGTESYNEQFF	TGCAGTGCTAGAGACCGGGCAGGGACCGAATCCTACAATGAGCAGTTCTTC
TRBJ1-5	TRBV24-1	-	-	CATSDPRGQPQHF	TGTGCCACCAGTGATCCCCGGGGTCAGCCCCAGCATTTT
TRBJ2-2	TRBV2	-	-	CASSEVALGGELFF	TGTGCCAGCAGTGAAGTGGCGCTGGGCGGGGAGCTGTTTTTT
TRBJ1-1	TRBV20-1	-	-	CSAGGRQGNTEAFF	TGCAGTGCTGGGGGGAGGCAGGGGAACACTGAAGCTTTCTTT
TRBJ1-1	TRBV10-3	-	-	CAINSGMNTEAFF	TGTGCCATCAATTCAGGGATGAACACTGAAGCTTTCTTT
TRBJ2-7	TRBV27	many	TRBD2	CASSPLSPSGRAYEQYF	TGTGCCAGCAGTCCCCTCTCCCCTAGCGGGAGGGCCTACGAGCAGTACTTC
TRBJ2-2	TRBV15	many	-	CATSRTRGDTGELFF	TGTGCCACCAGCAGAACCAGGGGCGACACCGGGGAGCTGTTTTTT
TRBJ2-7	TRBV20-1	-	TRBD2	CSARFPGLGGRYEQYF	TGCAGTGCTAGATTCCCGGGACTAGGGGGGCGCTACGAGCAGTACTTC
TRBJ2-3	TRBV20-1	-	TRBD2	CSARERGVEDTQYF	TGCAGTGCCCGAGAGCGGGGGGTAGAAGATACGCAGTATTTT
TRBJ1-5	TRBV29-1	-	-	CSVEVPGTGNQPQHF	TGCAGCGTTGAAGTCCCCGGGACGGGTAATCAGCCCCAGCATTTT
TRBJ2-7	TRBV2	-	-	CASSEGSGTYEQYF	TGTGCCAGCAGTGAAGGGTCAGGAACCTACGAGCAGTACTTC
TRBJ1-1	TRBV5-6	many	-	CASSLSSGIEAFF	TGTGCCAGCAGCTTAAGTTCAGGGATTGAAGCTTTCTTT
TRBJ2-5	TRBV10-3	-	-	CATSTGSETQYF	TGTGCTACATCGACCGGGAGCGAGACCCAGTACTTC
TRBJ2-3	TRBV24-1	-	TRBD2	CATRTSGSTDTQYF	TGTGCCACCAGGACTAGCGGGAGCACAGATACGCAGTATTTT
TRBJ2-7	TRBV12-3/TRBV12-4	-	TRBD1	CASSGQGGYEQYF	TGTGCCAGCAGTGGACAGGGTGGGTACGAGCAGTACTTC
TRBJ1-5	TRBV7-2	-	-	CASSLFRDGQPQHF	TGTGCCAGCAGCTTATTTCGGGACGGTCAGCCCCAGCATTTT
TRBJ2-1	TRBV24-1	-	-	CATSDSRGRWDEQFF	TGTGCCACCAGTGATTCGAGAGGGCGATGGGATGAGCAGTTCTTC
TRBJ2-7	TRBV25-1	-	TRBD1	CASRAGTAYEQYF	TGTGCCAGCAGGGCCGGGACAGCCTACGAGCAGTACTTC
TRBJ2-3	TRBV6-1	-	TRBD2	CASNAWTSGIDTQYF	TGTGCCAGCAATGCATGGACTAGCGGTATTGATACGCAGTATTTT
TRBJ2-7	TRBV28	-	-	CASRRTTSSYEQYF	TGTGCCAGCAGGAGGACTACCAGCTCCTACGAGCAGTACTTC
TRBJ2-5	TRBV20-1	once	TRBD2	CSAGDGRGKETQYF	TGCAGTGCTGGCGACGGGAGGGGGAAAGAGACCCAGTACTTC
TRBJ2-3	TRBV2	-	-	CASSVRGGGTDTQYF	TGTGCCAGCAGTGTCAGGGGGGGTGGCACAGATACGCAGTATTTT
TRBJ1-5	TRBV24-1	-	-	CATSDQGGGGNQPQHF	TGTGCCACCAGTGATCAAGGCGGGGGGGGCAATCAGCCCCAGCATTTT
TRBJ1-6	TRBV15	-	TRBD1	CATSGGTGNSPLHF	TGTGCCACCAGCGGCGGGACAGGGAATTCACCCCTCCACTTT
TRBJ1-2	TRBV7-9	-	TRBD1	CASRGQGEHGYTF	TGTGCCAGCAGGGGACAGGGGGAACATGGCTACACCTTC
TRBJ2-7	TRBV12-3/TRBV12-4	few	TRBD2	CASSRTSGSYEQYF	TGTGCTAGCAGTCGGACTAGCGGGAGCTACGAGCAGTACTTC
TRBJ1-5	TRBV2	few	TRBD1	CASSEASQGSSPQHF	TGTGCCAGCAGTGAAGCATCACAGGGGTCATCGCCCCAGCATTTT
TRBJ2-5	TRBV12-3/TRBV12-4	-	TRBD1	CASRSDREKTQYF	TGTGCCAGCAGATCGGACAGGGAAAAGACCCAGTACTTC
TRBJ2-5	TRBV6-6	-	-	CASSWRKEETQYF	TGTGCCAGCAGTTGGCGGAAGGAAGAGACCCAGTACTTC
TRBJ2-7	TRBV2	-	-	CASSEGDTGGTEQYF	TGTGCCAGCAGTGAAGGGGACACCGGTGGGACCGAGCAGTACTTC
TRBJ1-2	TRBV12-5	few	-	CASGLVPPHGGHGYTF	TGTGCTAGTGGTTTGGTACCACCACACGGGGGGCATGGCTACACCTTC
TRBJ2-5	TRBV7-9	few	TRBD1	CASRPTGGWETQYF	TGTGCCAGCAGACCGACAGGGGGCTGGGAGACCCAGTACTTC
TRBJ2-5	TRBV10-3	-	TRBD1	CAISAGQDQETQYF	TGTGCCATCAGTGCTGGACAGGACCAAGAGACCCAGTACTTC
TRBJ1-4	TRBV4-2	many	-	CASSQGGELFF	TGTGCCAGCAGCCAAGGTGGGGAACTGTTTTTT
TRBJ2-1	TRBV24-1	-	-	CATSDFDQRGEQFF	TGTGCCACCAGTGATTTTGACCAAAGGGGTGAGCAGTTCTTC
TRBJ2-7	TRBV20-1	few	TRBD2	CSARASGGASEQYF	TGCAGTGCTAGAGCTAGCGGGGGGGCGAGCGAGCAGTACTTC
TRBJ1-6	TRBV10-3	-	-	CAISEGDRSPLHF	TGTGCCATCAGTGAAGGGGATAGGTCACCCCTCCACTTT
TRBJ2-5	TRBV20-1	-	-	CSARFTRATRETQYF	TGCAGTGCTAGATTCACCCGAGCCACCCGAGAGACCCAGTACTTC
TRBJ1-2	TRBV15	-	TRBD1	CATSRELIKTGNNGYTF	TGTGCCACCAGCAGAGAGCTGATTAAGACAGGGAATAATGGCTACACCTTC